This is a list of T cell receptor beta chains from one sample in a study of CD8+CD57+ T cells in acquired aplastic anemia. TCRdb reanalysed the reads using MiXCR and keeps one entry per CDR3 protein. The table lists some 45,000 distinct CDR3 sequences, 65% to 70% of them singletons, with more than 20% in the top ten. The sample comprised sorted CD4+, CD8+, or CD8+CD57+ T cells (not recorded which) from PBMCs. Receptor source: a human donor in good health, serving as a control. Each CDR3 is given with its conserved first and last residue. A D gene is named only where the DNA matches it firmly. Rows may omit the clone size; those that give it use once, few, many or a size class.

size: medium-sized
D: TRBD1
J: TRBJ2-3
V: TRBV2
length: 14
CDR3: CASPRDRGMNTQYF
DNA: TGTGCCAGTCCCCGGGACAGGGGTATGAATACGCAGTATTTT

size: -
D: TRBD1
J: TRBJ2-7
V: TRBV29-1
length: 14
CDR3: CSAGAVRGPHEQYF
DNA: TGCAGTGCAGGCGCGGTCAGGGGGCCTCATGAGCAGTACTTC

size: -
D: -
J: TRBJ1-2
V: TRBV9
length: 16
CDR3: CASSVSQGPNNYGYTF
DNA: TGTGCCAGCAGCGTCAGTCAGGGACCGAATAACTATGGCTACACCTTC

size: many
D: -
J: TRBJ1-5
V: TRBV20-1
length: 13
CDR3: CSASRGISEPQHF
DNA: TGCAGTGCTAGCAGGGGTATATCCGAGCCCCAGCATTTT

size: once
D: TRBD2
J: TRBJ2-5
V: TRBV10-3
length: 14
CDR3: CAISELAGRETQYF
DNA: TGTGCCATCAGTGAGCTAGCGGGGCGGGAGACCCAGTACTTC

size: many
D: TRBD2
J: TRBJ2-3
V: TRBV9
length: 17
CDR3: CASSSNLAGGLTDTQYF
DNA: TGTGCCAGCAGCTCCAACCTAGCGGGGGGGCTGACAGATACGCAGTATTTT

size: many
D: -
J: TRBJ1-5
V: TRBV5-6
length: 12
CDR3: CASSVNSQPQHF
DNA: TGTGCCAGCAGCGTTAACAGTCAGCCCCAGCATTTT

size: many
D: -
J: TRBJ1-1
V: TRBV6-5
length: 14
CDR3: CASSSSRENTEAFF
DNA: TGTGCCAGCAGTTCTTCCAGAGAGAACACTGAAGCTTTCTTT

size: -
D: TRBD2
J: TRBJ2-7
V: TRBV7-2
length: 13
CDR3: CATRTSGSYEQYF
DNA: TGTGCCACCCGGACTAGCGGATCCTACGAGCAGTACTTC

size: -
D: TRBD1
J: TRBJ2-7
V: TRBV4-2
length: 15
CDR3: CASSQNWGQTYEQYF
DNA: TGTGCCAGCAGCCAAAACTGGGGACAGACCTACGAGCAGTACTTC

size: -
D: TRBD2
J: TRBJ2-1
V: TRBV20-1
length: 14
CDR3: CSASIGRAHNEQFF
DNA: TGCAGTGCTAGCATCGGGAGGGCCCACAATGAGCAGTTCTTC

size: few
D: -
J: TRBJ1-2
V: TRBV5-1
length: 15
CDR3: CASSLTQGPSYGYTF
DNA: TGCGCCAGTAGCCTAACACAGGGCCCCTCCTATGGCTACACCTTC